The TCR beta chain described here comes from a study of vaccination and CD4 T cells after COVID-19 (dated by TCRdb to between 2021 and 2024). About the investigation overall: SARS-CoV-2 positivity had been established in the convalescent patients by nasal swab PCR, and mild disease was recorded in several of these patients and severe disease in one. Control cultures used a CEFX viral epitope pool as positive control, an HIV-1 Nef peptide pool as negative control, or no peptide. Each participant got two doses of either the Pfizer-BioNTech BNT162b2 vaccine (n=8) or the Moderna mRNA-1273 vaccine (n=2). The convalescent cohort comprised six males and four females, including two Hispanic individuals, seven Caucasians, two Asians and one multiracial person. Post-COVID blood samples were collected from convalescent patients a median of roughly 100 days after diagnosis, with a range of about 30 to 170 days. The time from the second vaccine dose to post-vaccine blood sampling had a median of roughly 70 days and ranged from about 13 to 250 days. The spike-specific CD4+ TCR repertoire was compared before and after mRNA vaccination in 10 to 11 COVID-19 convalescent patients and a handful of infection-naive healthy vaccine recipients. Overlapping spike peptide pools from SARS-CoV-2 and from the common cold coronaviruses HCoV-NL63, HCoV-OC43 and HCoV-229E were used as culture stimuli. For a few convalescent patients, samples were collected at an early post-vaccination timepoint (day 14) as well as at a late post-vaccination timepoint (days 161 to 241). Results the study describes overall, beyond this receptor: Although the median number of SARS-CoV-2-reactive clonotypes went up from some 23 after infection to roughly 40 after vaccination, the increase was not significant. Nearly all vaccine-specific clones in convalescent patients (304 of 307) were mono-reactive for SARS-CoV-2 spike rather than cross-reactive with common cold coronaviruses. Only a relatively small number of convalescent patients were included in the study, and early timepoints following natural infection were not analyzed. Among the post-vaccine SARS-CoV-2-reactive clones in convalescent patients, a median around 90% showed up only after vaccination, which suggests vaccine-specific priming.

Library prep was done by PCR. DNA from cultured CD4+ T cells underwent TCR sequencing with the Oncomine TCR Beta short-read assay at the Johns Hopkins FTIC core. The QIAamp micro DNA kit was used to extract genomic DNA from the cultured CD4+ T cells. Oncomine TCR Beta libraries made from cultured CD4+ T cells were pooled using unique dual indexes and sequenced on an Illumina iSeq 100. Under the source paper's analysis protocol: Non-productive sequences were removed, and CDR3s that did not start with C, did not end with F or W, or were shorter than 7 amino acids were discarded. Antigen-specific clonotypes were identified with the MANAFEST web application by comparing peptide-stimulated wells with reference and other culture wells. For a clone to be called positive, the clone needed an FDR below 0.05, an odds ratio above 5, and a productive frequency above 0.1% in at least two of three replicate wells. Cross-reactive clonotypes were defined as significantly expanded in both SARS-CoV-2 spike wells and at least one common cold coronavirus spike condition. Levenshtein distances (stringdist) and unrooted phylogenetic trees (ape) in R version 3.6.1 were used to assess CDR3 homology. TCRdb reprocessing: public reads trimmed at Q25 with fastp, clones called with MiXCR, in-frame beta chains kept. Rows are unified per CDR3 protein, each entry keeping the most common DNA and genes. The V and J calls were determined by TCRdb, not by the authors. Within this sample are around 19,000 distinct CDR3 sequences, with less than 40% of them counted one time only. The top ten clones comprise 2.6% of the sample.

As concerns this clonotype: Its antigen is still unknown. No base-level quality is on record; no much larger clone is a single base apart.

Reading the label with the study, this specimen's time point is: late sampling 161 to 241 days after vaccination in a few convalescent patients. This specimen's treatment or condition label, per the study, means: approximately 9-day PBMC culture with coronavirus spike peptide pools or control peptides (ViraFEST assay). The ViraFEST assay was used in the study, in which antigen-specific T cells were expanded with peptide pools and expanded clonotypes were subsequently identified by TCR sequencing. The positive SARS-CoV-2 PCR tests of the convalescent patients were dated from March to December 2020, before the Alpha, Beta and Delta variants emerged in the United States. Approximately 1.8 million PBMCs per well were cultured in IMDM with 5% human AB serum and approximately 10 IU/ml IL-2, plus 10 ug/ml peptide pools. On days 3 and 7, half of the culture medium was replaced with fresh IL-2-containing medium. CD4+ T cells were isolated after roughly 10 days of culture through negative selection using the EasySep CD4+ T cell isolation kit. PBMCs were separated from whole blood using Ficoll-Paque Plus gradient centrifugation and then either used fresh or cryopreserved at -140C. Triplicate wells were generally used for each culture condition.

Its CDR3 holds 14 amino acids, cysteine through phenylalanine. Kept here is only the CDR3 DNA, which spans 42 bases and is read in frame from base 1. V lost 8 bases and J lost 8 bases; the stretch between them is 22 bases long. The germline V gene (reference sequence) sets CDR1 to DFQATT and CDR2 to SNEGSKA. The specimen comprised CD4+ T cells from blood, cultured in vitro, sampled about 7 months after SARS-CoV-2 vaccination. Recombination linked TRBV20-1 to TRBJ2-1; D gene: possibly TRBD2, on 6 matching bases. The TCR was taken from a human donor who had recovered from COVID-19. The CDR3 region has the sequence CSTLAALAADEQFF. At the DNA level, the sequence is TGCAGTACCTTAGCGGCACTGGCGGCGGATGAGCAGTTCTTC.